These T cell receptor beta chains were read from a single sample in a study of blood T cells in healthy people across ages. One entry per CDR3 protein, called by TCRdb with MiXCR from the 5' RACE reads. The data contain 650,000 to 800,000 distinct CDR3 sequences, 40% to 50% of them singletons. Sequencing was performed on blood. These receptors were taken from a man aged 55-75 years in good health. The CDR3 runs from the conserved cysteine through the conserved F or W. The order of the fields is clone size, D gene, V gene, J gene, CDR3 protein, CDR3 DNA. A D gene is named only where the DNA matches it firmly. Some rows mark clone size as missing; the rest say once, few, many or name a class of expanded clone.

.	TRBD1	TRBV29-1	TRBJ1-5	CSVAGGDQPQHF	TGCAGCGTTGCAGGGGGCGATCAGCCCCAGCATTTT
.	.	TRBV30	TRBJ2-2	CAWSVRSSRLFF	TGTGCCTGGAGTGTTCGGTCCTCTAGACTGTTTTTT
.	.	TRBV29-1	TRBJ2-7	CSVMRGSQNYEQYF	TGCAGCGTTATGAGGGGTAGCCAGAACTACGAGCAGTACTTC
few	.	TRBV28	TRBJ1-2	CASSFSRVGATNYGYTF	TGTGCCAGCAGTTTCTCCAGGGTTGGGGCCACTAACTATGGCTACACCTTC
.	.	TRBV6-4	TRBJ1-2	CASSDGVGEGYGYTF	TGTGCCAGCAGTGACGGTGTAGGGGAAGGCTATGGCTACACCTTC
.	TRBD1	TRBV5-6	TRBJ1-4	CASSLQGARGSEKLFF	TGTGCCAGCAGCTTACAGGGGGCAAGGGGCAGTGAAAAACTGTTTTTT
many	.	TRBV6-2/TRBV6-3	TRBJ2-1	CASSRVDEQFF	TGCGCCAGCTCTCGAGTCGATGAGCAGTTCTTC
.	TRBD1	TRBV27	TRBJ2-7	CASSLQGQGPYEQYF	TGTGCCAGCAGTTTGCAGGGACAGGGCCCCTACGAGCAGTACTTC
.	TRBD2	TRBV20-1	TRBJ2-5	CSARVNSPLAGSETQYF	TGCAGTGCTAGAGTAAACTCTCCACTAGCGGGGTCAGAGACCCAGTACTTC
few	.	TRBV29-1	TRBJ2-7	CSVAPGDSYNEQYF	TGCAGCGTTGCCCCGGGGGACTCCTACAATGAGCAGTACTTC
.	.	TRBV29-1	TRBJ2-5	CSVLGGPETQYF	TGCAGCGTCCTGGGGGGGCCGGAGACCCAGTACTTC
few	.	TRBV5-1	TRBJ2-1	CASSGLGGAREQFF	TGCGCCAGCAGCGGCCTAGGGGGGGCAAGGGAGCAGTTCTTC
few	.	TRBV7-2	TRBJ2-1	CASTPGQIEQFF	TGTGCCAGCACTCCAGGGCAGATTGAGCAGTTCTTC
.	.	TRBV20-1	TRBJ2-3	CSARAEGYTQYF	TGCAGTGCTAGAGCGGAGGGTTATACGCAGTATTTT
.	TRBD1	TRBV6-1	TRBJ1-1	CASSKRQGALNTEAFF	TGTGCCAGCAGTAAAAGACAGGGGGCCTTGAACACTGAAGCTTTCTTT
.	.	TRBV28	TRBJ1-2	CASSFLKVYGYTF	TGTGCCAGCAGTTTTCTAAAGGTCTATGGCTACACCTTC
.	.	TRBV6-4	TRBJ2-1	CASSPQGTSYNEQFF	TGTGCCAGCAGTCCACAGGGAACATCTTACAATGAGCAGTTCTTC
.	.	TRBV10-3	TRBJ2-7	CAISESWDEQYF	TGTGCCATCAGTGAGTCTTGGGATGAGCAGTACTTC
few	TRBD2	TRBV9	TRBJ2-1	CASSPPLAGYNYNEQFF	TGTGCCAGCAGCCCCCCTCTAGCGGGGTATAACTACAATGAGCAGTTCTTC
.	.	TRBV7-2	TRBJ2-6	CASSLQAGTFGANVLTF	TGTGCCAGCAGCTTGCAAGCAGGGACCTTTGGGGCCAACGTCCTGACTTTC
few	TRBD2	TRBV6-5	TRBJ2-5	CASSPAGGQKTQYF	TGTGCCAGCAGCCCAGCGGGGGGGCAGAAGACCCAGTACTTC
few	.	TRBV7-2	TRBJ1-6	CASSLAQGSYSPLHF	TGTGCCAGCAGCTTAGCGCAGGGGAGCTATTCACCCCTCCACTTT
few	.	TRBV29-1	TRBJ2-1	CSAPSVGEQFF	TGCAGCGCCCCCTCCGTTGGTGAGCAGTTCTTC
.	.	TRBV6-5	TRBJ2-1	CASSYEGNEQFF	TGTGCCAGCAGTTATGAGGGGAATGAGCAGTTCTTC
.	TRBD2	TRBV2	TRBJ2-3	CASRARLAGETDTQYF	TGTGCCAGCAGAGCCAGACTAGCGGGGGAGACAGATACGCAGTATTTT
.	.	TRBV7-2	TRBJ2-3	CASSSMIRNTQYF	TGTGCCAGCAGCTCAATGATACGGAATACGCAGTATTTT
.	.	TRBV6-5	TRBJ1-2	CASSYVESYGYTF	TGTGCCAGCAGTTACGTTGAGAGCTATGGCTACACCTTC
.	TRBD1	TRBV5-1	TRBJ2-1	CVSSRPGQGNEQFF	TGCGTCAGCAGCCGTCCGGGACAGGGTAATGAGCAGTTCTTC
.	TRBD1	TRBV27	TRBJ2-7	CASSYTGGASYNEQYF	TGTGCCAGCAGCTATACAGGGGGCGCTTCATACAATGAGCAGTACTTC
few	.	TRBV18	TRBJ2-3	CASSPSWSQGTDTQYF	TGTGCCAGCTCACCTTCCTGGTCCCAGGGAACAGATACGCAGTATTTT
.	.	TRBV20-1	TRBJ1-5	CSAHIGVSQPQHF	TGCAGTGCCCATATAGGGGTTAGTCAGCCCCAGCATTTT
.	TRBD2	TRBV12-3/TRBV12-4	TRBJ2-1	CASSGTSGGYEQFF	TGTGCCAGCAGTGGGACTAGCGGGGGGTATGAGCAGTTCTTC
.	.	TRBV7-2	TRBJ2-4	CASSLAETAAKNIQYF	TGTGCCAGCAGCTTAGCGGAGACAGCAGCCAAAAACATTCAGTACTTC
.	TRBD2	TRBV19	TRBJ2-5	CASTNLAGEQYF	TGTGCCAGTACCAACCTAGCGGGGGAGCAGTACTTC
many	TRBD2	TRBV12-3/TRBV12-4	TRBJ2-7	CASSTTSGEQYF	TGTGCCAGCAGTACAACTAGCGGGGAGCAGTACTTC
.	TRBD1	TRBV5-1	TRBJ2-1	CASSSGTGGYTSYHYNEQFF	TGCGCCAGCAGCTCCGGGACAGGGGGATACACTTCTTACCACTACAATGAGCAGTTCTTC
few	TRBD1	TRBV18	TRBJ1-4	CASSPPAGTGDEKLFF	TGTGCCAGCTCACCACCGGCCGGGACAGGGGACGAAAAACTGTTTTTT
.	TRBD2	TRBV11-2	TRBJ2-5	CASSPRGSGGAQETQYF	TGTGCCAGCAGCCCTCGCGGTAGCGGGGGGGCCCAAGAGACCCAGTACTTC
.	TRBD1	TRBV9	TRBJ2-7	CASSTLGTGDYEQYF	TGTGCCAGCAGCACCTTGGGGACAGGGGACTACGAGCAGTACTTC
few	TRBD1	TRBV5-1	TRBJ2-7	CASNLDRVGEQYF	TGCGCCAGCAACCTCGACAGGGTCGGCGAGCAGTACTTC
.	.	TRBV4-1	TRBJ2-1	CASSQSRDAKKYNEQFF	TGCGCCAGCAGCCAGAGCCGGGACGCGAAAAAATACAATGAGCAGTTCTTC
.	.	TRBV6-5	TRBJ1-1	CASSHGLNTEAFF	TGTGCCAGCAGTCATGGACTGAACACTGAAGCTTTCTTT